The 29 T cell receptor beta chains presented below share a single source sample, sequenced in a study of cytomegalovirus exposure and HLA in healthy donors (dated by TCRdb to 2015 to 2018). Libraries were made using the immunoSEQ multiplex PCR assay. TCRdb's version of the immuneACCESS table is confined to in-frame rearrangements and falls short of the full clone set. An unresolved V gene accounts for under half of the shortfall where checked; the remainder is of unknown origin. Recorded for this sample are roughly 60,000 clones; roughly 94% of them occurred a single time. The leading ten clones occupy roughly 6.3% of the sample. Sequencing was carried out using PBMCs. The receptor source for this set is a woman between 18 and 30 years old in good health and CMV-seropositive.

The chain employs TRBV7-8 and TRBJ2-1; D gene unclear. Trimming shortened V by 2 bases and J by 0 bases, and 14 bases separated the two germline ends. This CDR3 is built from 17 residues. The germline V gene has CDR1 SGHVS and CDR2 FQNEAQ. In DNA form, the CDR3 reads TGTGCCAGCAGCTTACTCGCATCCAAGAGCTCCTACAATGAGCAGTTCTTC. It yields the protein CASSLLASKSSYNEQFF.

This rearrangement joins TRBV27 to TRBJ2-7, with a possible D match to TRBD1 (6 bases). V lost 4 bases to trimming and J lost 4 bases, with 23 bases between them. This CDR3 has 17 amino acids. Germline-derived CDR1 and CDR2 are MNHEY and SMNVEV (reference sequence). The CDR3 spells CASSYRRGTQGIYEQYF. CDR3 bases: TGTGCCAGCAGTTACCGTAGGGGGACCCAAGGGATTTACGAGCAGTACTTC.

The J gene is TRBJ2-3, the V gene TRBV28; D is possibly TRBD2 (5 bases). Trimming removed 7 bases from V and 3 bases from J, with 8 bases in between. The CDR3 loop spans 12 amino acids. The germline gives CDR1 MDHEN, CDR2 SYDVKM. The CDR3 reads CASNRGTDTQYF. CDR3 bases: TGTGCCAGCAACCGAGGGACAGATACGCAGTATTTT.

CDR3 nucleotide sequence: TGCGCCAGCAGCCAATCAGGGGGCCCGATGAACACTGAAGCTTTCTTT. Its protein product is CASSQSGGPMNTEAFF. V and J are TRBV4-3 and TRBJ1-1; 8 bases agree with TRBD1. The V and J ends lost 2 bases and 0 bases, in that order; junction bases with no gene match: 5. Germline V gene lookup returns CDR1 LGHNA and CDR2 YSLEER. This CDR3 comprises 16 residues.

CDR3 sequence: CASSFTPGLQETQYF. CDR3 DNA: TGCGCCAGCAGCTTTACTCCGGGACTACAAGAGACCCAGTACTTC. The V and J genes are TRBV5-1 and TRBJ2-5, with 7 bases matching TRBD2. CDR3 length: 15 residues. Germline CDR1 SGHRS, CDR2 YFSETQ. With 2 bases clipped from V and 2 bases from J, the junction kept 6 bases outside the gene matches.

V usage is TRBV28 and J usage is TRBJ2-3, with D perhaps matching TRBD2 (5 bases). The length of the CDR3 is 15 residues. Between the trimmed V and J ends, which lost 3 bases and 1 base, there was a span of 11 bases. Germline-derived CDR1 and CDR2 are MDHEN and SYDVKM. The CDR3 DNA follows: TGTGCCAGCAGTTTTGGCACGCGGGGCACAGATACGCAGTATTTT. It translates to CASSFGTRGTDTQYF.

This chain uses TRBV10-3 with TRBJ1-2; D might be TRBD1 (5 bases). V lost 4 bases to trimming and J lost 8 bases, with 8 bases between them. Germline V lookup: CDR1 ENHRY, CDR2 SYGVKD. The CDR3 runs to 11 residues. Here the CDR3 DNA reads TGTGCCATCAGTGCCGGGGGGGGCTACACCTTC. This codes for CAISAGGGYTF.

The chain is built from TRBV9 and TRBJ2-5; a possible D gene is TRBD2 (5 bases). The CDR3 totals 14 residues. CDR1 is SGDLS, CDR2 YYNGEE, per germline. With 0 bases removed from V and 0 bases from J, the gap between germline ends came to 6 bases. CDR3 DNA sequence: TGTGCCAGCAGCGTAGCGGGGAACCAAGAGACCCAGTACTTC. Its protein is CASSVAGNQETQYF.

V and J are TRBV19 and TRBJ2-7; D remains ambiguous. V was cut by 3 bases and J by 3 bases, with 15 bases left in between. This CDR3 region has 15 residues. The germline CDR1 and CDR2 sequences are LNHDA and SQIVND (reference sequence). The CDR3 DNA sequence: TGTGCCAGTAGTATGATCCAGGATATAGGCTACGAGCAGTACTTC. Translated, it gives CASSMIQDIGYEQYF.

The rearrangement joins TRBV4-2 to TRBJ2-5; unclear D gene. CDR3 length equals 17 residues. With 5 bases removed from V and 0 bases from J, the gap between germline ends came to 19 bases. Per germline, CDR1 LGHNA and CDR2 YNFKEQ. The CDR3 DNA reads TGTGCCAGCAGCGAAAAACCCCCTAGAGAGTACCAAGAGACCCAGTACTTC. Its translation is CASSEKPPREYQETQYF.

The chain uses TRBV19 and TRBJ1-1; 7 bases are shared with TRBD1. Germline V gene data show CDR1 as LNHDA and CDR2 as SQIVND (reference sequence). This CDR3 is built from 15 residues. V was pared by 4 bases and J by 0 bases, with 5 bases of the junction left unmatched. CDR3 coding DNA: TGTGCCAGTAGTACCTCAGGGGGGTTGAACACTGAAGCTTTCTTT. Translating it yields CASSTSGGLNTEAFF.

The chain couples TRBV13 to TRBJ1-5; TRBD1 aligns across 8 bases. Germline-derived CDR1 and CDR2 are PRHDT and FYEKMQ (reference sequence). This CDR3 is built from 17 residues. The V and J ends lost 5 bases and 3 bases, in that order; junction bases with no gene match: 12. The CDR3 nucleotides read TGTGCCAGCAGCCGGCGGACAGGGAAGAGCCTCAATCAGCCCCAGCATTTT. Translation: CASSRRTGKSLNQPQHF.

The rearrangement joins TRBV6-5 to TRBJ2-1; tentative D call: TRBD2 (6 bases). Germline CDR1 is MNHEY and CDR2 is SVGAGI. The ends were cut back, 0 bases at V and 10 bases at J, with 10 bases in the middle. CDR3 size: 13 residues. In nucleotides, the CDR3 is TGTGCCAGCAGTTACTCACTAGCTGGCGAGCAGTTCTTC. As protein: CASSYSLAGEQFF.

The rearrangement uses TRBV28 and TRBJ2-1; D unclear. This CDR3 comprises 13 residues. Germline CDR1 MDHEN, CDR2 SYDVKM. The germline V and J ends were trimmed by 6 bases and 7 bases, with 13 bases remaining between them. CDR3 in DNA: TGTGCCAGCAGGACCTTGGGCAAGAATGAGCAGTTCTTC. The encoded protein is CASRTLGKNEQFF.

V is TRBV5-1 and J is TRBJ1-2, with 8 positions matching TRBD1. Germline CDR1 is SGHRS and CDR2 is YFSETQ. This CDR3 region has 14 residues. With V trimmed by 4 bases and J by 4 bases, 6 bases remained unmatched. The CDR3 sequence is CASSRGQEGYGYTF. In nucleotides, the CDR3 is TGCGCCAGCAGCAGGGGACAGGAGGGCTATGGCTACACCTTC.

The chain uses TRBV13 and TRBJ2-1, with D unresolved. CDR1 is PRHDT and CDR2 is FYEKMQ in the germline V gene (reference sequence). The CDR3 runs to 15 residues. The V end lost 3 bases, the J end lost 0 bases, and 9 bases lay between the germline ends. CDR3 amino acids: CASSFLLNSYNEQFF. The DNA of the CDR3 is TGTGCCAGCAGCTTTTTACTGAACTCCTACAATGAGCAGTTCTTC.

The chain is built from TRBV7-2 and TRBJ1-1; 11 bases are shared with TRBD1. V was clipped by 5 bases and J by 2 bases; unmatched bases: 4. Germline lookup yields CDR1 SGHTA and CDR2 FQGNSA. The CDR3 spans 15 residues. CDR3 nucleotides: TGTGCCAGCAGCCCGAGGACAGGGGGCAACACTGAAGCTTTCTTT. It translates to CASSPRTGGNTEAFF.

The rearrangement joins TRBV13 to TRBJ2-7; D not resolved. The germline V gene has CDR1 PRHDT and CDR2 FYEKMQ (reference sequence). V lost 3 bases, J lost 3 bases, and 12 bases lay in between. The CDR3 sequence is 14 residues long. In DNA, the CDR3 is TGTGCCAGCAGCTTCTTTTCCGAGTTCTACGAGCAGTACTTC. Residues: CASSFFSEFYEQYF.

The table lists this clone with a count of one. The genes are TRBV18 and TRBJ1-4; no definite D call. There are 18 residues in the CDR3. The V end was cut by 2 bases, the J end by 0 bases, with 16 bases between. In germline, CDR1 is KGHSH, CDR2 LQKENI. CDR3 in DNA: TGTGCCAGCTCACCAGTCCAATCCGAGGGAGCAACTAATGAAAAACTGTTTTTT. This encodes CASSPVQSEGATNEKLFF.

The V and J genes are TRBV7-2 and TRBJ2-3; TRBD2 agrees at 7 bases. Unmatched junction bases numbered 4, after V lost 5 bases and J lost 8 bases. The CDR3 has 12 residues. Germline V gene lookup returns CDR1 SGHTA and CDR2 FQGNSA. The CDR3 sequence: CASSRGEGTQYF. The CDR3 DNA is TGTGCCAGCAGCCGGGGGGAAGGTACGCAGTATTTT.

The V and J genes are TRBV19 and TRBJ2-2, with D possibly TRBD1 on 6 matching bases. Germline CDR1 and CDR2: LNHDA and SQIVND (reference sequence). Trimming took 8 bases from V and 8 from J, leaving 15 bases between them. This CDR3 contains 13 residues. The DNA of the CDR3 is TGTGCCAGTTACCAGGGGATTTCGGGGGAGCTGTTTTTT. Translating gives CASYQGISGELFF.

The chain has TRBV6-4 and TRBJ2-1; no firm D call. This CDR3 region has 15 residues. Germline V lookup: CDR1 MRHNA, CDR2 SNTAGT. Trimming removed 7 bases at V and 0 bases at J, with 13 bases between. The CDR3 coding sequence is TGTGCCAGCAAGGCGCTAGAGTTCTCCTACAATGAGCAGTTCTTC. This sequence encodes CASKALEFSYNEQFF.

The rearrangement uses TRBV29-1 and TRBJ2-3; TRBD2 agrees at 10 bases. V lost 5 bases to trimming and J lost 2 bases; unmatched junction nucleotides: 7. The CDR3 length is 15 residues. Germline values: CDR1 SQVTM, CDR2 ANQGSEA. The CDR3 region has the DNA TGCAGCGTTTCTATAGCGGGAGGATTCACAGATACGCAGTATTTT. It is translated as CSVSIAGGFTDTQYF.

The chain employs TRBV19 and TRBJ2-7; D ambiguous. CDR1 is LNHDA and CDR2 is SQIVND in the germline V gene (reference sequence). This CDR3 has 14 amino acids. Trimming shortened V by 6 bases and J by 1 base, and 13 bases separated the two germline ends. CDR3 sequence reads: CASSLNGESYEQYF. CDR3 sequence (DNA): TGTGCCAGTAGCCTTAATGGTGAGTCCTACGAGCAGTACTTC.

This chain links TRBV19 with TRBJ1-5; TRBD1 might be the D (5 bases). From germline, CDR1 is LNHDA and CDR2 SQIVND (reference sequence). V dropped 5 bases and J dropped 5 bases, with 10 bases sitting between them. This CDR3 spans 13 amino acids. The chain's CDR3 is CASSSGHYQPQHF. In DNA form, the CDR3 reads TGTGCCAGTAGTTCTGGACATTATCAGCCCCAGCATTTT.

The CDR3 protein is CASSRGGGRGYGYTF. As DNA, the CDR3 is TGTGCCAGCAGCCGCGGGGGGGGTCGAGGCTATGGCTACACCTTC. The chain couples TRBV5-4 to TRBJ1-2; a possible D gene is TRBD1 (5 bases). Germline lookup yields CDR1 SGHNT and CDR2 YYREEE (reference sequence). There are 15 residues in the CDR3. With 4 bases removed from V and 4 bases from J, the gap between germline ends came to 17 bases.

The V call is TRBV4-1, the J call TRBJ2-7; TRBD2 is a possible D gene (5 bases). V gave up 0 bases and J gave up 3 bases, with 21 bases separating them. CDR3 length: 18 residues. Germline V gene lookup returns CDR1 MGHRA and CDR2 YSYEKL. The CDR3 loop is CASSQDLVMARGHYEQYF. CDR3 in DNA: TGCGCCAGCAGCCAAGATCTCGTTATGGCTAGAGGGCACTACGAGCAGTACTTC.

The chain carries TRBV5-1 and TRBJ2-7; D ambiguous. V was clipped by 0 bases and J by 6 bases, with 4 bases between them. The CDR3 is 11 residues long. Germline V gene lookup returns CDR1 SGHRS and CDR2 YFSETQ. The CDR3: CASSLAGEQYF. The CDR3 nucleotides read TGCGCCAGCAGCTTGGCGGGCGAGCAGTACTTC.

The gene calls are TRBV15 and TRBJ1-5, with D possibly matching TRBD1 (5 bases). The CDR3 covers 14 residues. Between the trimmed V and J ends, which lost 1 base and 4 bases, there was a span of 8 bases. Germline lookup yields CDR1 LNHNV and CDR2 YYDKDF (reference sequence). In DNA, the CDR3 is TGTGCCACCAGCAGAGGCAAGGGGAATCAGCCCCAGCATTTT. It codes for CATSRGKGNQPQHF. The full variable domain, with the rest looked up from reference TRBV15 and TRBJ1-5, is DAMVIQNPRYQVTQFGKPVTLSCSQTLNHNVMYWYQQKSSQAPKLLFHYYDKDFNNEADTPDNFQSRRPNTSFCFLDIRSPGLGDTAMYLCATSRGKGNQPQHFGDGTRLSIL.